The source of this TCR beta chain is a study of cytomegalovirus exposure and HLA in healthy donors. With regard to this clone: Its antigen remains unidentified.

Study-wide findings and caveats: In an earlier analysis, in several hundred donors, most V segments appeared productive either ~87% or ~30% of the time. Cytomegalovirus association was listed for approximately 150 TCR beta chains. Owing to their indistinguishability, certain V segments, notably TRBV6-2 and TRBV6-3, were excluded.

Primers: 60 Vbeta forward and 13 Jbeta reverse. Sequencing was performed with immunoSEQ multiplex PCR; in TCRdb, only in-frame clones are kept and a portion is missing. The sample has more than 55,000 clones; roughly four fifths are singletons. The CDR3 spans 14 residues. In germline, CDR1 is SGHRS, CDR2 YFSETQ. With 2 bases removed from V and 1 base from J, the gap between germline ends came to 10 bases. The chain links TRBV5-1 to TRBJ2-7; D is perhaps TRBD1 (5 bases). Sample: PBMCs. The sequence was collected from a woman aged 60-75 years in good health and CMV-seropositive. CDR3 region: CASSLLGVSYEQYF. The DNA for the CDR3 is TGCGCCAGCAGCTTATTAGGGGTATCCTACGAGCAGTACTTC.